This T cell receptor (beta chain) originates from a study of CD8 T cells in ankylosing spondylitis. Broader study findings: The study identified a TCR beta motif of under 10 highly homologous variants that appeared characteristic of ankylosing spondylitis blood. According to the report, clones linked to the disease were significantly enriched in matched synovial fluid samples taken from ankylosing spondylitis patients.

V lost 4 bases, J lost 4 bases, and 10 bases lay in between. This CDR3 is built from 13 residues. Germline CDR1 is LGHNA and CDR2 is YSLEER. This clonotype was seen only a few times. Its antigen is unidentified. A quantitative 5'-RACE method, one with molecular barcodes, was used to make TCR beta libraries. TCRdb reprocessed the 5' RACE reads with MiXCR, giving one entry per CDR3 protein. The table records roughly 180,000 distinct CDR3 sequences, 9.8% of them present only once. This sequence originates from a female donor with ankylosing spondylitis or in good health (not recorded which). The gene calls are TRBV4-3 and TRBJ2-5, with a possible D match to TRBD2 (5 bases). The sequenced sample was blood, either unsorted or a sorted T cell fraction (not recorded which). Here the CDR3 reads CASSRLEGETQYF. The DNA of the CDR3 is TGCGCCAGCAGCCGGCTCGAGGGAGAGACCCAGTACTTC.